Described below is a single TCR beta chain sequence and its context. The germline gives CDR1 MDHEN, CDR2 SYDVKM. The V end lost 1 base, the J end lost 3 bases, and 3 bases lay between the germline ends. This CDR3 contains 12 residues. Participant age was 18 to 89 years, and participants resided in fewer than 30 US areas. This record belongs to a study of blood T cell repertoires in COVID-19. Methods used by the authors: For nucleated cells, counts were estimated from reference gene primer amplification. Produced via immunoSEQ multiplex PCR; TCRdb's table is partial and in-frame only. From that table come the V and J calls and clone size; the DNA was used to work out D and trimming. This table holds 250,000 or so clones, over 70% found once.

The chain recombines TRBV28 with TRBJ2-5, with no clear D. Sequenced: PBMCs or T cells enriched from blood (not recorded which). The clonotype was recovered from a woman in her 40s who had been exposed to COVID-19. CDR3 amino acids: CASSLYKETQYF. The CDR3 DNA sequence: TGTGCCAGCAGTTTATACAAAGAGACCCAGTACTTC.